The 27 T cell receptor beta chains below come from one sample, sequenced in a study of cytomegalovirus exposure and HLA in healthy donors. Amplification used 60 Vbeta primers and 13 Jbeta primers. TCRdb's copy holds only in-frame clones and misses some; the assay was immunoSEQ multiplex PCR. The sample records around 94,000 clones, over 70% being singletons. The sample was PBMCs. The receptors here all came from a woman aged 40 to 55 in good health and CMV-seronegative.

The chain carries TRBV5-1 and TRBJ1-2, with a possible D match to TRBD1 (5 bases). Trimming cost V 4 bases and J 8 bases, with 18 bases left between them. In germline, CDR1 is SGHRS, CDR2 YFSETQ. The CDR3 is 14 residues long. Here the CDR3 DNA reads TGCGCCAGCAGCGAGGGACTTGATATGGGGGGCTACACCTTC. Translating it yields CASSEGLDMGGYTF.

This sequence joins TRBV6-1 and TRBJ1-5; D gene uncertain. Germline loops: CDR1 MNHNS, CDR2 SASEGT. Trimming took off 1 base at V and 0 bases at J, with 13 bases between the two ends. This CDR3 region has 17 residues. The CDR3 is CASSEGSAAYSNQPQHF. The CDR3, as DNA: TGTGCCAGCAGTGAAGGGAGCGCGGCTTATAGCAATCAGCCCCAGCATTTT.

The gene calls are TRBV5-4 and TRBJ1-1, with D perhaps matching TRBD1 (6 bases). Per germline, CDR1 SGHNT and CDR2 YYREEE (reference sequence). Trimming took off 2 bases at V and 6 bases at J, with 23 bases between the two ends. This CDR3 comprises 17 residues. CDR3 amino acids: CASSLLDVNRVTAEAFF. In DNA, the CDR3 is TGTGCCAGCAGCTTATTAGATGTTAACAGGGTAACTGCTGAAGCTTTCTTT.

The J gene is TRBJ2-1, the V gene TRBV7-2; D might be TRBD1 (5 bases). This CDR3 is built from 16 residues. CDR1 is SGHTA and CDR2 is FQGNSA in the germline V gene. Trimming cost V 5 bases and J 2 bases, with 16 bases left between them. The CDR3 DNA is TGTGCCAGCAGCGCCTTCCTCCAGGGTCCCTACAATGAGCAGTTCTTC. Protein product: CASSAFLQGPYNEQFF.

This clone was seen a single time. The CDR3 DNA sequence: TGTGCCATCAGTGCTCTCACCTCAGGGAATGAAGCTTTCTTT. As protein: CAISALTSGNEAFF. This chain joins TRBV10-3 and TRBJ1-1; D perhaps matches TRBD1 (5 bases). Looked up from germline, CDR1 is ENHRY and CDR2 is SYGVKD. This CDR3 is 14 amino acids long. V lost 4 bases to trimming and J lost 7 bases, with 16 bases between them.

J is TRBJ1-1 and V is TRBV2; unclear D gene. V shed 4 bases and J shed 8 bases, with 8 bases lying between them. Germline CDR1 reads SNHLY; CDR2 reads FYNNEI. The CDR3 is made up of 11 amino acids. The CDR3 sequence: CASSGALEAFF. CDR3 DNA: TGTGCCAGCAGTGGGGCTCTAGAAGCTTTCTTT. Supplemented by reference TRBV2 and TRBJ1-1, the full variable domain reads EPEVTQTPSHQVTQMGQEVILRCVPISNHLYFYWYRQILGQKVEFLVSFYNNEISEKSEIFDDQFSVERPDGSNFTLKIRSTKLEDSAMYFCASSGALEAFFGQGTRLTVV.

There are a few counts of this clone. The chain is built from TRBV4-2 and TRBJ2-3; D is ambiguous. Trimming shortened V by 1 base and J by 5 bases, and 16 bases separated the two germline ends. In germline, CDR1 is LGHNA, CDR2 YNFKEQ. This CDR3 has 16 residues. The CDR3 reads CASSQGVAPQVDTQYF. The CDR3 DNA is TGTGCCAGCAGCCAAGGGGTGGCCCCCCAGGTAGATACGCAGTATTTT.

The chain links TRBV15 to TRBJ1-3; D gene uncertain. Germline V gene lookup returns CDR1 LNHNV and CDR2 YYDKDF (reference sequence). There are 18 residues in the CDR3. V lost 0 bases and J lost 0, with 15 bases in between. The CDR3 sequence: CATSREGGPLYSGNTIYF. The CDR3 coding sequence is TGTGCCACCAGCAGAGAGGGAGGGCCGCTCTACTCTGGAAACACCATATATTTT.

This chain joins TRBV5-1 and TRBJ1-1; D is undetermined. The CDR3 is 13 amino acids. The germline V and J ends were trimmed by 2 bases and 3 bases, with 8 bases remaining between them. The germline V gene has CDR1 SGHRS and CDR2 YFSETQ. The DNA for the CDR3 is TGCGCCAGCAGCTTAGCCACGGACACTGAAGCTTTCTTT. Residues: CASSLATDTEAFF.

V gene TRBV4-1 combines with J gene TRBJ1-6; no clear D. The CDR3 has 13 amino acids. Germline loops: CDR1 MGHRA, CDR2 YSYEKL. Trimming pared 0 bases from V and 13 bases from J, leaving 10 bases between. The CDR3 sequence: CASSQDLREPLHF. In DNA form, the CDR3 reads TGCGCCAGCAGCCAAGATCTAAGGGAGCCCCTCCACTTT.

The gene calls are TRBV21-1 and TRBJ2-7; the table's D gene call, TRBD2, was not cross checked with the DNA. TRBV21-1 corresponds to a pseudogene. The CDR3 is made up of 17 amino acids. CDR3 DNA: TGTGCCAGCAGCAAAGCGCTAAGGACTGTAGGGTCGTACGAGCAGTACTTC. Protein: CASSKALRTVGSYEQYF.

The V call is TRBV9, the J call TRBJ1-5; possible D gene TRBD1, 6 bases. Germline CDR1 reads SGDLS; CDR2 reads YYNGEE. The CDR3 loop spans 14 amino acids. The V end was cut by 4 bases, the J end by 3 bases, with 11 bases between. The chain's CDR3 is CASSSRDINQPQHF. The CDR3 DNA is TGTGCCAGCAGCTCTCGGGACATCAATCAGCCCCAGCATTTT.

V usage is TRBV29-1 and J usage is TRBJ2-1; 9 bases are shared with TRBD1. Germline assignment: CDR1 SQVTM and CDR2 ANQGSEA. The CDR3 extends over 11 amino acids. The V segment lost 7 bases and the J segment 8 bases; nucleotides outside the gene matches: 3. CDR3 sequence: CSGTGGYEQFF. DNA for the CDR3: TGCAGCGGAACAGGGGGCTATGAGCAGTTCTTC.

This clone was picked up one time. The chain recombines TRBV7-3 with TRBJ2-7, with 12 bases fitting TRBD2. Per germline, CDR1 SGHTA and CDR2 FQGTGA. V lost 4 bases and J lost 6; bases outside the gene matches: 4. This CDR3 is 14 amino acids long. CDR3 nucleotide sequence: TGTGCCAGCAGCTCCCGACTAGCGGGGGCCGAGCAGTACTTC. Protein sequence: CASSSRLAGAEQYF.

The chain links TRBV15 to TRBJ1-5, with 7 positions matching TRBD1. CDR3 size: 15 residues. The trim removed 1 base at V and 4 bases at J, leaving 4 bases unmatched. Germline lookup yields CDR1 LNHNV and CDR2 YYDKDF (reference sequence). The CDR3 DNA reads TGTGCCACCAGCAGAGGTGGGACAGCGAATCAGCCCCAGCATTTT. Translated, it gives CATSRGGTANQPQHF.

The rearrangement uses TRBV5-1 and TRBJ2-2, with a tentative D call TRBD1 (5 bases). Germline CDR1 is SGHRS and CDR2 is YFSETQ. The V gene lost 5 bases and the J gene lost 0 bases, with 11 bases spanning the gap. The CDR3 extends over 15 amino acids. For the CDR3, the DNA is TGCGCCAGCAGACGTGACAGCACGAACACCGGGGAGCTGTTTTTT. Amino acid sequence: CASRRDSTNTGELFF.

The V gene is TRBV10-3, the J gene TRBJ2-7; maybe TRBD2 (6 bases). The germline CDR1 and CDR2 sequences are ENHRY and SYGVKD. Deletions cut 3 bases from V and 4 bases from J, with 19 bases between. The CDR3 consists of 16 residues. The CDR3 sequence is CAISDPAGPRGYEQYF. In DNA, the CDR3 is TGTGCCATCAGTGACCCCGCCGGGCCTCGGGGGTACGAGCAGTACTTC.

The CDR3 region has the DNA TGTGCTAGTGGTTATAACGAGCAGTACTTC. Amino acid sequence: CASGYNEQYF. This sequence joins TRBV12-5 and TRBJ2-7; no clear D gene. CDR1 LGHNT and CDR2 FRNRAP come from the germline V gene. V was trimmed by 4 bases and J by 5 bases, leaving 3 bases between them. This CDR3 spans 10 amino acids.

The chain links TRBV19 to TRBJ2-7; TRBD2 matches at 7 bases. The CDR3 totals 16 residues. CDR1 and CDR2 from the germline V gene are LNHDA and SQIVND (reference sequence). V was clipped by 1 base and J by 3 bases; unmatched bases: 9. CDR3 coding DNA: TGTGCCAGTAGTATAGCCTCTAGCGGAGACCTCTACGAGCAGTACTTC. Its protein product is CASSIASSGDLYEQYF. The whole variable domain, filled in from reference TRBV19 and TRBJ2-7, reads DGGITQSPKYLFRKEGQNVTLSCEQNLNHDAMYWYRQDPGQGLRLIYYSQIVNDFQKGDIAEGYSVSREKKESFPLTVTSAQKNPTAFYLCASSIASSGDLYEQYFGPGTRLTVT.

This clone appeared once. The rearrangement links TRBV11-2 to TRBJ2-2; D might be TRBD1 (5 bases). The germline V gene has CDR1 SGHAT and CDR2 FQNNGV. The CDR3 has 15 residues. V lost 5 bases and J lost 8, with 18 bases in between. The CDR3 coding sequence is TGTGCCAGCAGCCCTTTGACAGTTTCATCAGGGGAGCTGTTTTTT. This translates into CASSPLTVSSGELFF.

The chain joins TRBV6-6 to TRBJ2-5, with 7 nucleotides matching TRBD1. The V gene's germline CDR1 is MNHNY and CDR2 SVGAGI (reference sequence). V lost 4 bases and J lost 1; bases outside the gene matches: 3. This CDR3 is built from 14 residues. The CDR3 DNA sequence: TGTGCCAGCAGTTCCAGGACAGGCCAAGAGACCCAGTACTTC. Its protein product is CASSSRTGQETQYF.

The chain is built from TRBV27 and TRBJ2-1, with TRBD1 matching 8 bases. CDR1 and CDR2 from the germline V gene are MNHEY and SMNVEV (reference sequence). The CDR3 is 15 residues long. V gave up 2 bases and J gave up 2 bases; unmatched junction bases: 2. CDR3 bases: TGTGCCAGCAGTTTAGGACAGGGACCCTACAATGAGCAGTTCTTC. Its translation: CASSLGQGPYNEQFF.

The chain links TRBV10-3 to TRBJ2-7; D unresolved. The CDR3 contains 12 residues. The V end was cut by 0 bases, the J end by 4 bases, with 4 bases between. CDR1 and CDR2 from the germline V gene are ENHRY and SYGVKD. CDR3 region: CAISESSYEQYF. CDR3 DNA: TGTGCCATCAGTGAGTCGAGTTACGAGCAGTACTTC.

The chain carries TRBV6-5 and TRBJ2-5, with D perhaps TRBD1 (6 bases). Germline-derived CDR1 and CDR2 are MNHEY and SVGAGI. This CDR3 is built from 13 residues. Deletions cut 6 bases from V and 5 bases from J, with 13 bases between. CDR3 residues: CASRVQGRETQYF. The CDR3 region has the DNA TGTGCCAGCAGGGTACAGGGAAGGGAGACCCAGTACTTC.

The gene calls are TRBV4-2 and TRBJ1-1; no firm D call. The germline V gene has CDR1 LGHNA and CDR2 YNFKEQ. Between the trimmed V and J ends, which lost 0 bases and 1 base, there was a span of 15 bases. The CDR3 sequence is 17 residues long. CDR3 nucleotides: TGTGCCAGCAGCCAAGATAGAGGAGGGCGGCGGAACACTGAAGCTTTCTTT. The encoded protein is CASSQDRGGRRNTEAFF.

The J gene is TRBJ2-6, the V gene TRBV19, with TRBD1 as a possible D gene (5 bases). Germline CDR1 and CDR2: LNHDA and SQIVND (reference sequence). With 7 bases removed from V and 0 bases from J, the gap between germline ends came to 13 bases. CDR3 size: 16 residues. The CDR3 region is CASKRGPRSGANVLTF. DNA for the CDR3: TGTGCCAGTAAAAGGGGTCCCCGCTCTGGGGCCAACGTCCTGACTTTC.

The chain employs TRBV9 and TRBJ2-1; 7 bases fit TRBD2. Germline CDR1 is SGDLS and CDR2 is YYNGEE. With 0 bases clipped from V and 1 base from J, the junction kept 1 base outside the gene matches. The CDR3 runs 15 residues. CDR3 nucleotides: TGTGCCAGCAGCGTAGGGGGGGGGTCCTACAATGAGCAGTTCTTC. It translates to CASSVGGGSYNEQFF.